A selection of T cell receptor beta chains follows, all from one sample in a study of beta chain features in type 1 diabetes. TCRdb's table, derived via immunoSEQ multiplex PCR, lists solely in-frame clones and lacks some. The sample comprises 600,000 to 750,000 clones, over 10% of which are singletons, and around 0.12% rests with the top ten. Sample: naive CD4+ T cells from blood. The receptors here all came from a man in his thirties or forties with type 1 diabetes. CDR3s include the opening cysteine and the closing phenylalanine or tryptophan. A D gene is named only where the DNA matches it firmly. Size tells how often a clone was seen (once, few, many) or the class of an expanded clone, and some rows leave it out.

D: NA
J: TRBJ2-1
V: TRBV7-3
size: NA
CDR3: CASSRSDALYNEQFF
DNA: TGTGCCAGCAGCCGATCCGACGCACTCTACAATGAGCAGTTCTTC

D: NA
J: TRBJ2-7
V: TRBV5-1
size: NA
CDR3: CASSLALRGEQYF
DNA: TGCGCCAGCAGCTTGGCCCTCCGAGGGGAGCAGTACTTC

D: TRBD1
J: TRBJ2-6
V: TRBV5-6
size: NA
CDR3: CASSLPGGSPGANVLTF
DNA: TGTGCCAGCAGCTTGCCAGGGGGCTCACCTGGGGCCAACGTCCTGACTTTC

D: TRBD1
J: TRBJ2-7
V: TRBV19
size: few
CDR3: CASSGTGGYEQYF
DNA: TGTGCCAGTAGTGGGACAGGGGGTTACGAGCAGTACTTC

D: TRBD1
J: TRBJ2-3
V: TRBV7-6
size: NA
CDR3: CASSSRPGQGTDTQYF
DNA: TGTGCCAGCAGCTCTCGACCGGGACAGGGGACAGATACGCAGTATTTT

D: NA
J: TRBJ1-5
V: TRBV18
size: few
CDR3: CASSQGGGNQPQHF
DNA: TGTGCCAGCTCACAGGGTGGAGGCAATCAGCCCCAGCATTTT

D: TRBD1
J: TRBJ1-6
V: TRBV28
size: NA
CDR3: CASSLPRGLTSPLHF
DNA: TGTGCCAGCAGTTTACCCAGGGGGTTAACGTCACCCCTCCACTTT

D: NA
J: TRBJ2-3
V: TRBV29-1
size: few
CDR3: CSVESGTSTDTQYF
DNA: TGCAGCGTTGAAAGTGGGACCAGCACAGATACGCAGTATTTT

D: NA
J: TRBJ2-1
V: TRBV6-1
size: few
CDR3: CASSRGNEQFF
DNA: TGTGCCAGCAGCAGGGGAAATGAGCAGTTCTTC

D: TRBD2
J: TRBJ2-1
V: TRBV2
size: NA
CDR3: CASSSGGINEQFF
DNA: TGTGCCAGCAGTAGCGGGGGCATCAATGAGCAGTTCTTC

D: NA
J: TRBJ1-1
V: TRBV18
size: NA
CDR3: CASLTDENTEAFF
DNA: TGTGCCAGCTTAACCGATGAGAACACTGAAGCTTTCTTT

D: NA
J: TRBJ1-2
V: TRBV11-3
size: NA
CDR3: CASSLSGADGGYTF
DNA: TGTGCCAGCAGCTTATCTGGGGCGGATGGTGGCTACACCTTC

D: NA
J: TRBJ1-1
V: TRBV7-3
size: NA
CDR3: CASSTEMNTEAFF
DNA: TGTGCCAGCAGCACAGAGATGAACACTGAAGCTTTCTTT

D: NA
J: TRBJ2-7
V: TRBV4-3
size: few
CDR3: CASSPYLADSYEQYF
DNA: TGCGCCAGCAGCCCCTATCTGGCGGACTCCTACGAGCAGTACTTC

D: TRBD1
J: TRBJ2-5
V: TRBV2
size: few
CDR3: CASKDRVEETQYF
DNA: TGTGCCAGCAAGGACAGGGTGGAAGAGACCCAGTACTTC

D: NA
J: TRBJ2-2
V: TRBV5-6
size: few
CDR3: CASSSTYTGELFF
DNA: TGTGCCAGCAGCTCCACTTACACCGGGGAGCTGTTTTTT

D: TRBD1
J: TRBJ2-5
V: TRBV18
size: NA
CDR3: CASSPSGGETQYF
DNA: TGTGCCAGCTCACCCTCAGGGGGAGAGACCCAGTACTTC

D: TRBD2
J: TRBJ2-7
V: TRBV28
size: few
CDR3: CASSGSGGAHEQYF
DNA: TGTGCCAGCAGTGGTAGCGGGGGGGCCCACGAGCAGTACTTC

D: NA
J: TRBJ2-3
V: TRBV7-8
size: NA
CDR3: CASSFGGNTQYF
DNA: TGTGCCAGCAGCTTCGGGGGAAATACGCAGTATTTT

D: TRBD2
J: TRBJ2-1
V: TRBV7-2
size: few
CDR3: CASSISGGPYNEQFF
DNA: TGTGCCAGCAGCATTAGCGGGGGGCCCTACAATGAGCAGTTCTTC

D: TRBD1
J: TRBJ2-3
V: TRBV27
size: NA
CDR3: CASSSQGAGDTQYF
DNA: TGTGCCAGCAGCTCACAGGGGGCCGGGGATACGCAGTATTTT

D: NA
J: TRBJ1-2
V: TRBV11-3
size: few
CDR3: CASSFVGRSGYTF
DNA: TGTGCCAGCAGCTTTGTCGGCAGATCTGGCTACACCTTC

D: NA
J: TRBJ2-3
V: TRBV6-6
size: few
CDR3: CATRKRGISTDTQYF
DNA: TGTGCCACCCGCAAGAGGGGGATTAGCACAGATACGCAGTATTTT

D: NA
J: TRBJ1-4
V: TRBV10-3
size: many
CDR3: CGSSATNEKLFF
DNA: TGTGGATCAAGTGCAACTAATGAAAAACTGTTTTTT

D: NA
J: TRBJ2-1
V: TRBV6-5
size: NA
CDR3: CASSYGPTGPTFF
DNA: TGTGCCAGCAGTTACGGCCCCACGGGGCCCACGTTCTTC

D: TRBD2
J: TRBJ2-1
V: TRBV9
size: few
CDR3: CASSPRLARRNEQFF
DNA: TGTGCCAGCAGCCCTCGACTAGCTCGGCGCAATGAGCAGTTCTTC

D: NA
J: TRBJ1-3
V: TRBV5-6
size: NA
CDR3: CASLTRSSGNTIYF
DNA: TGTGCCAGCTTAACGCGGAGTTCTGGAAACACCATATATTTT

D: NA
J: TRBJ2-1
V: TRBV5-4
size: few
CDR3: CASSLQGKLDNEQFF
DNA: TGTGCCAGCAGCTTACAGGGCAAGCTAGACAATGAGCAGTTCTTC

D: NA
J: TRBJ2-2
V: TRBV27
size: NA
CDR3: CASSSGTENTGELFF
DNA: TGTGCCAGCAGTTCCGGGACGGAGAACACCGGGGAGCTGTTTTTT

D: NA
J: TRBJ2-3
V: TRBV2
size: few
CDR3: CASSVDSTDTQYF
DNA: TGTGCCAGCAGTGTCGACAGCACAGATACGCAGTATTTT

D: TRBD1
J: TRBJ2-4
V: TRBV6-6
size: NA
CDR3: CASNRDRAKNIQYF
DNA: TGTGCCAGCAACCGGGACAGAGCCAAAAACATTCAGTACTTC

D: NA
J: TRBJ2-1
V: TRBV11-3
size: NA
CDR3: CASSQSGTPRRGEQFF
DNA: TGTGCCAGCAGCCAATCCGGGACCCCGAGGCGGGGTGAGCAGTTCTTC

D: NA
J: TRBJ1-2
V: TRBV9
size: few
CDR3: CASSLAVANYGYTF
DNA: TGTGCCAGCAGCCTCGCCGTGGCTAACTATGGCTACACCTTC

D: TRBD2
J: TRBJ2-3
V: TRBV7-9
size: few
CDR3: CASSAPASGGYLPDTQYF
DNA: TGTGCCAGCAGCGCCCCCGCTAGCGGGGGGTATTTACCAGATACGCAGTATTTT

D: TRBD1
J: TRBJ1-2
V: TRBV2
size: NA
CDR3: CASLFSGGQAGYTF
DNA: TGTGCCAGCTTATTTTCAGGGGGACAGGCTGGCTACACCTTC

D: NA
J: TRBJ2-7
V: TRBV27
size: NA
CDR3: CASSLLDPYEQYF
DNA: TGTGCCAGCAGTTTGCTGGATCCCTACGAGCAGTACTTC

D: NA
J: TRBJ1-5
V: TRBV6-5
size: NA
CDR3: CASSLEGVDQPQHF
DNA: TGTGCCAGCAGTTTAGAGGGAGTCGATCAGCCCCAGCATTTT

D: TRBD2
J: TRBJ2-5
V: TRBV9
size: NA
CDR3: CASSETLPGRGAEETQYF
DNA: TGTGCCAGCAGCGAGACCCTCCCGGGGCGGGGGGCCGAAGAGACCCAGTACTTC

D: NA
J: TRBJ2-6
V: TRBV7-9
size: NA
CDR3: CASSLTGSGANVLTF
DNA: TGTGCCAGCAGCCTCACAGGGTCTGGGGCCAACGTCCTGACTTTC

D: NA
J: TRBJ2-1
V: TRBV2
size: few
CDR3: CALRRQTYNEQFF
DNA: TGTGCCCTCCGGCGGCAAACCTACAATGAGCAGTTCTTC

D: NA
J: TRBJ2-3
V: TRBV9
size: few
CDR3: CASSVVGSTDTQYF
DNA: TGTGCCAGCAGCGTAGTCGGCAGCACAGATACGCAGTATTTT

D: NA
J: TRBJ2-5
V: TRBV2
size: NA
CDR3: CASSEQRRGTQYF
DNA: TGTGCCAGCAGTGAACAGAGGCGCGGGACCCAGTACTTC

D: NA
J: TRBJ2-3
V: TRBV11-3
size: NA
CDR3: CASSLLPGGGATDTQYF
DNA: TGTGCCAGCAGCCTCCTCCCCGGTGGGGGGGCCACAGATACGCAGTATTTT

D: TRBD1
J: TRBJ1-5
V: TRBV27
size: few
CDR3: CASRVGGGGYQPQHF
DNA: TGTGCCAGCAGGGTAGGAGGGGGCGGATATCAGCCCCAGCATTTT